This TCR beta chain originates from a study of OX40 agonist ivuxolimab in advanced cancers. Across the study: Patients in the trial were receiving intravenous ivuxolimab every 2 weeks, at doses of 0.01 to 10 mg/kg. Points from the study as a whole: In the 0.1-3.0 mg/kg groups, partial responders showed among the lowest expansion.

The count of this clone is one. Its matching antigen is unknown. Repertoires were generated with immunoSEQ multiplex PCR, while TCRdb's copy carries only in-frame clones and drops some. The sample consists of about 30,000 clones, less than 80% of them appearing once. Germline lookup yields CDR1 SGDLS and CDR2 YYNGEE. The CDR3 totals 12 residues. Source: CD4+ or CD8+ T cells sorted from blood, taken in a trial of the OX40 agonist ivuxolimab. The V call is TRBV9, the J call TRBJ2-7; 7 positions agree with TRBD2. The J call is uncertain, as TRBJ2-1 better fits the DNA end. The clonotype originates from an adult with an advanced solid tumor such as melanoma, head and neck, liver or kidney cancer. CDR3 residues: CASSLLAHEQFF. The CDR3 coding sequence is TGTGCCAGCAGCCTACTAGCGCATGAGCAGTTCTTC.